The 24 T cell receptor beta chains given below trace back to one sample, sequenced in a study of blood T cell repertoires in COVID-19 (dated by TCRdb to 2019 to 2021). Library preparation was by the immunoSEQ multiplex PCR assay. TCRdb obtained this table from immuneACCESS and retained in-frame rearrangements with V and J assigned. These tables miss some clones; where compared with another copy, unresolved V genes account for less than half of the shortfall, and the remainder is unexplained. The sample has around 380,000 clones on record, over 65% of them singletons. The top ten clones comprise 0.85% to 1.2% of the sample. Sequenced sample: peripheral blood. Receptor source: a human donor with acute or convalescent COVID-19. The donor label of this sample is uncertain.

The CDR3, as DNA: TGTGCCAGCAGCCCAAGAACCGTGGGAGTCCACAATGAGCAGTTCTTC. Its protein is CASSPRTVGVHNEQFF. This rearrangement joins TRBV7-9 to TRBJ2-1, with a tentative D call TRBD2 (5 bases). Germline V lookup: CDR1 SEHNR, CDR2 FQNEAQ (reference sequence). CDR3 length: 16 amino acids. V shed 5 bases and J shed 5 bases, with 19 bases lying between them.

The rearrangement links TRBV3-1 (or the pseudogene TRBV3-2) to TRBJ2-5, with 9 bases lining up with TRBD2. The CDR3 length is 17 residues. Trimming took 10 bases from V and 0 from J; bases not matched to a gene: 15. Germline V gives CDR1 LGHDT, CDR2 YNNKEL (reference sequence). CDR3 sequence reads: CATNYRAGGRNQETQYF. The CDR3 coding sequence is TGTGCCACCAATTACAGGGCGGGAGGGCGGAACCAAGAGACCCAGTACTTC.

The V gene is TRBV28, the J gene TRBJ1-2; TRBD1 is a possible D gene (5 bases). This CDR3 region has 16 residues. Germline CDR1 reads MDHEN; CDR2 reads SYDVKM. Trimming removed 5 bases from V and 4 bases from J, with 20 bases in between. CDR3 DNA: TGTGCCAGCAGTCCTCAACCTACCTGGGGCGGCTATGGCTACACCTTC. Amino acid sequence: CASSPQPTWGGYGYTF.

The chain links TRBV30 to TRBJ1-1; maybe TRBD1 (6 bases). V lost 3 bases to trimming and J lost 12 bases, with 23 bases between them. This CDR3 is 14 amino acids long. Germline CDR1 reads GTSNPN; CDR2 reads SVGIG (reference sequence). CDR3 amino acids: CAWRGLDSEGPSFF. The DNA for the CDR3 is TGTGCCTGGAGAGGTCTGGACAGCGAGGGGCCTTCTTTCTTT.

This rearrangement joins TRBV7-2 to TRBJ1-2, with TRBD1 identical over 10 bases. CDR3 size: 16 residues. Germline assignment: CDR1 SGHTA and CDR2 FQGNSA. The V and J ends lost 2 bases and 8 bases, in that order; junction bases with no gene match: 11. The CDR3, as DNA: TGTGCCAGCAGCTTAACACCGCCAGGGACAGGGGACGGCTACACCTTC. Translated, it gives CASSLTPPGTGDGYTF. The whole variable domain, remainder taken from reference TRBV7-2 and TRBJ1-2, is GAGVSQSPSNKVTEKGKDVELRCDPISGHTALYWYRQSLGQGLEFLIYFQGNSAPDKSGLPSDRFSAERTGGSVSTLTIQRTQQEDSAVYLCASSLTPPGTGDGYTFGSGTRLTVV.

The chain couples TRBV6-4 to TRBJ2-7; D is possibly TRBD2 (5 bases). In germline, CDR1 is MRHNA, CDR2 SNTAGT. The CDR3 spans 14 residues. V was cut by 3 bases and J by 2 bases, with 11 bases left in between. DNA for the CDR3: TGTGCCAGCAGTGAGGGTGGGAGAGCCTACGAGCAGTACTTC. Residues: CASSEGGRAYEQYF.

The chain combines TRBV11-2 with TRBJ1-1; TRBD1 matches at 8 bases. Germline V lookup: CDR1 SGHAT, CDR2 FQNNGV. CDR3 length: 17 amino acids. J was trimmed by 1 base and V by 1 base; bases with no gene match: 8. CDR3 in DNA: TGTGCCAGCAGCTTAGGGGCTGGGGACAGGACGAACACTGAAGCTTTCTTT. Translation gives CASSLGAGDRTNTEAFF.

This chain links TRBV5-5 with TRBJ1-1; 7 bases fit TRBD1. V lost 0 bases, J lost 6 bases, and 11 bases stayed unmatched. The CDR3 length is 16 residues. CDR1 and CDR2 (germline): SGHKS, YYEKEE (reference sequence). CDR3 residues: CASSLGQGVGIAEAFF. The CDR3 DNA reads TGTGCCAGCAGCTTGGGGCAGGGGGTCGGTATCGCTGAAGCTTTCTTT.

The chain has TRBV3-1 (or the pseudogene TRBV3-2) and TRBJ2-3; 10 nucleotides agree with TRBD1. Trimming cost V 10 bases and J 1 base; bases outside gene matches: 8. This CDR3 is built from 15 residues. The germline V gene encodes CDR1 LGHDT and CDR2 YNNKEL (reference sequence). CDR3 in DNA: TGTGCCACAGAGAAGGGGACAGGGGGCACAGATACGCAGTATTTT. It yields the protein CATEKGTGGTDTQYF.

A word on this clone: The DNA is left out, because the CDR3 cannot be placed on it with certainty; the CDR3 is given as TCRdb lists it. The rearrangement joins TRBV21-1 to TRBJ1-5; the D call in the table, TRBD1, was not verified against the DNA. TRBV21-1 is termed a pseudogene. The CDR3 length is 20 residues, termini included. The chain's CDR3 is CASSKAQFGQGAPHNQPQHF.

A few counts support this clone. The rearrangement uses TRBV15 and TRBJ1-1; D remains ambiguous. CDR3 length: 14 residues. The germline V gene has CDR1 LNHNV and CDR2 YYDKDF (reference sequence). V lost 3 bases, J lost 0 bases, and 8 bases lay in between. In nucleotides, the CDR3 is TGTGCCACCAGCAGGAACAGCATGAACACTGAAGCTTTCTTT. Its protein product is CATSRNSMNTEAFF. The entire variable domain, with the rest obtained from reference TRBV15 and TRBJ1-1, is as follows: DAMVIQNPRYQVTQFGKPVTLSCSQTLNHNVMYWYQQKSSQAPKLLFHYYDKDFNNEADTPDNFQSRRPNTSFCFLDIRSPGLGDTAMYLCATSRNSMNTEAFFGQGTRLTVV.

The chain is built from TRBV3-1 (or the pseudogene TRBV3-2) and TRBJ1-5; 7 bases align to TRBD1. The germline V gene has CDR1 LGHDT and CDR2 YNNKEL (reference sequence). This CDR3 comprises 13 residues. Unmatched junction bases numbered 8, after V lost 8 bases and J lost 7 bases. The DNA of the CDR3 is TGTGCCAGCGGACAGGAATTACGGCAGCCCCAGCATTTT. This gives the protein CASGQELRQPQHF.

V is TRBV6-5 and J is TRBJ2-1, with 12 bases that match TRBD2. The germline V gene has CDR1 MNHEY and CDR2 SVGAGI. This CDR3 spans 14 amino acids. The V gene end was trimmed by 6 bases and the J gene end by 9 bases; junction bases not matched to a gene: 6. CDR3: CASRLAGGSIEQFF. Here the CDR3 DNA reads TGTGCCAGCAGACTAGCGGGGGGTTCAATTGAGCAGTTCTTC.

The genes are TRBV7-7 and TRBJ2-2; 10 nucleotides agree with TRBD1. CDR3 length equals 17 residues. Trimming at V came to 4 bases and at J to 1 base, leaving 6 bases not matched to a gene. Germline loops: CDR1 SSHAT, CDR2 FNYEAQ (reference sequence). The CDR3 coding sequence is TGTGCCAGCAGCTGGGGGACAGGGGCTGTGAACACCGGGGAGCTGTTTTTT. Translated, it gives CASSWGTGAVNTGELFF.

The chain links TRBV9 to TRBJ2-2, with 8 bases that match TRBD1. The germline CDR1 and CDR2 sequences are SGDLS and YYNGEE. V shed 4 bases and J 4 bases; nucleotides not matched to a gene: 6. This CDR3 spans 15 amino acids. The CDR3 loop reads CASSTRTGFTGELFF. The CDR3 bases are TGTGCCAGCAGCACCCGGACAGGGTTCACCGGGGAGCTGTTTTTT.

The chain has TRBV6-5 and TRBJ2-1, with D unclear. From germline, CDR1 is MNHEY and CDR2 SVGAGI. Trimming pared 6 bases from V and 2 bases from J, leaving 2 bases between. This CDR3 has 11 amino acids. This CDR3 is CASSAYNEQFF. CDR3 bases: TGTGCCAGCAGCGCCTACAATGAGCAGTTCTTC.

This clone occurred many times. The chain employs TRBV28 and TRBJ1-2, with 7 bases fitting TRBD1. This CDR3 has 20 residues. The junction had 20 bases not matched to a gene; V was cut back by 3 bases and J by 1 base. Germline CDR1 reads MDHEN; CDR2 reads SYDVKM. CDR3 sequence reads: CASSFGSWRDRLPDNYGYTF. CDR3 sequence (DNA): TGTGCCAGCAGTTTTGGGAGTTGGCGGGACAGACTACCCGATAACTATGGCTACACCTTC.

This chain's CDR3 is CASRMGSYSNQPQHF. In DNA, the CDR3 is TGTGCCAGCAGGATGGGGAGTTATAGCAATCAGCCCCAGCATTTT. The chain uses TRBV2 and TRBJ1-5; no definite D call. This CDR3 region has 15 residues. Trimming took off 6 bases at V and 0 bases at J, with 12 bases between the two ends. CDR1 is SNHLY and CDR2 is FYNNEI in the germline V gene.

J is TRBJ1-2 and V is TRBV6-6, with D perhaps TRBD1 (6 bases). Per germline, CDR1 MNHNY and CDR2 SVGAGI (reference sequence). V shed 6 bases and J shed 7 bases, with 15 bases lying between them. The CDR3 is 13 residues long. The CDR3 DNA follows: TGTGCCAGCAGCCTTAACAGGGTTCTTGGCTACACCTTC. Its protein product is CASSLNRVLGYTF.

This clone was seen a few times. The chain carries TRBV3-1 (or the pseudogene TRBV3-2) and TRBJ2-3; 12 bases are a match to TRBD2. Losses at the gene ends were 1 base for V and 4 bases for J; bases not matched to a gene: 6. CDR3 length: 17 amino acids. Germline V CDR1 and CDR2: LGHDT, YNNKEL (reference sequence). CDR3 residues: CASSQARTSGAPDTQYF. Here the CDR3 DNA reads TGTGCCAGCAGCCAAGCTCGGACTAGCGGGGCCCCAGATACGCAGTATTTT.

The genes are TRBV30 and TRBJ2-7, with a tentative D call TRBD2 (5 bases). V lost 3 bases, J lost 6 bases, and 15 bases lay in between. Germline lookup yields CDR1 GTSNPN and CDR2 SVGIG (reference sequence). The CDR3 loop spans 13 amino acids. CDR3 protein: CAWRGPPSGEQYF. The CDR3 DNA reads as TGTGCCTGGAGAGGTCCCCCCAGCGGCGAGCAGTACTTC.

The sample holds a few counts of this clone. The chain combines TRBV2 with TRBJ1-5; TRBD1 aligns across 10 bases. The V gene end was trimmed by 6 bases and the J gene end by 4 bases; junction bases not matched to a gene: 6. Germline V gene sequence: CDR1 SNHLY, CDR2 FYNNEI. The CDR3 is made up of 15 amino acids. The CDR3 loop is CASRGQGTVNQPQHF. In nucleotides, the CDR3 is TGTGCCAGCAGGGGACAGGGGACGGTGAATCAGCCCCAGCATTTT.

This chain links TRBV19 with TRBJ1-2; 8 bases are a match to TRBD1. Germline CDR1 is LNHDA and CDR2 is SQIVND (reference sequence). J was trimmed by 7 bases and V by 5 bases; bases with no gene match: 15. The CDR3 totals 16 residues. CDR3 loop: CASSPTLLDRVAGYTF. The DNA of the CDR3 is TGTGCCAGTAGTCCTACTCTACTGGACAGGGTAGCTGGCTACACCTTC.

The J gene is TRBJ1-2, the V gene TRBV6-5; D is ambiguous. This CDR3 is 14 amino acids long. V lost 2 bases to trimming and J lost 4 bases, with 11 bases between them. CDR1 is MNHEY, CDR2 SVGAGI, per germline. The CDR3 spells CASSYGSTGYGYTF. In DNA, the CDR3 is TGTGCCAGCAGTTACGGCAGCACGGGCTATGGCTACACCTTC.